The T cell receptor (beta chain) described here comes from a study of identical twins (dated by TCRdb to the mid-2010s). Turning to the overall study: To test whether fetal clonotypes persist, this study deep-sequenced TCR alpha and beta repertoires from monozygotic twins, from unrelated adults of various ages, and from cord blood. To rule out contamination, replicate twin experiments were performed at different times with different library preparation protocols.

Every donor was a healthy Caucasian. Three pairs of female monozygotic twins, all aged 18 to 29 years, made up the twin cohort. The RNA used for TCR libraries was isolated from peripheral blood mononuclear cells. General study outcomes and caveats: Compared with coincidental sharing between unrelated individuals, an excess of low generation-probability sequences was observed among out-of-frame TCR alpha sequences shared between twins. Recombination models systematically underestimated out-of-frame TCR alpha sharing in monozygotic twins but agreed with sharing between unrelated individuals. Because the same donors could not be followed over many years, conclusions were based on cross-sectional statistical analysis. Fewer insertions were carried by abundant cord blood beta clonotypes, a similar but weaker trend appeared in young adult naive repertoires, and no such trend appeared in memory repertoires. The excess sharing between twins in beta out-of-frame sequences was weaker because fewer shared sequences reduced the signal-to-noise ratio. Invariant T cells such as MAIT and iNKT could partly confound zero-insertion analyses, although diverse VJ usage argued against such confounding for most clonotypes.

The CDR3 covers 13 residues, taking in both the cysteine and the phenylalanine. Left in the record is the CDR3 DNA by itself, 39 bases read in frame from the first base. Trimming takes 3 bases from V and 8 bases from J, and the germline ends sit 11 bases apart. The library was generated by 5' RACE. The listed sequencing device is Illumina HiSeq 2000. Template switching added a universal primer binding site, and the final cDNA carried a unique molecular identifier that allowed TCR cDNA molecules to be counted accurately. Specific primers in the conserved constant-segment region were used to synthesize first-strand cDNA for the TCR alpha and beta chains. To control for contamination, each cDNA library was double barcoded with a SMART-Mk sample barcode plus Illumina barcodes. TruSeq adapter sequences and Illumina sample barcodes were added in two successive PCR steps. Sequencing of the TCR alpha and beta cDNA libraries was done on the Illumina HiSeq platform using custom primers. In the original analysis: Unique molecular identifiers were extracted from raw reads with MiGEC, and CDR3 positions were determined with MiXCR. Recombination models were inferred per individual with the repgenHMM and IGoR tools using an EM algorithm. Shared clonotype analysis was performed with the tcR package in R, normalizing sharing by the product of cloneset sizes. Out-of-frame nonproductive sequences were analyzed to study raw recombination free of thymic and clonal selection effects. TCRdb took the public reads, trimmed them with fastp at Q25, ran MiXCR for clone calling and kept in-frame beta chains. Here each entry gathers all rows of one CDR3 protein and keeps the most common genes and DNA. In this record, the V and J calls reflect TCRdb's handling and not the investigators' own analysis. Across this sample there are about 920,000 distinct CDR3 sequences, with 9% to 15% seen only once. The ten largest clonotypes hold about 1.5% of the sample.

This clonotype came up many times. The antigen it binds to is not known. Base qualities were left out, and no much larger clone turns up one base away. These records were also assigned to another study, of yellow fever vaccine responses in identical twins. In that second paper, the authors write: The T cell response to vaccination in identical twins was reported by the authors to appear partly convergent and partly personalized. Focusing on identical twins, the study followed the T cell clones that responded to the vaccine, and did so with precision.

The rearranged chain carries TRBV12-3 or TRBV12-4 and TRBJ2-1, with the D gene not confidently named. Input material: PBMCs. The receptor comes from a woman aged 18-35 years in good health. The sequenced DNA is TGTGCCAGCAGTTTTACCAGGACGCATGAGCAGTTCTTC. It codes for CASSFTRTHEQFF.